This entry concerns a single T cell receptor beta chain. Its antigen remains unknown. This entry belongs to a study of monozygotic twins with inflammatory bowel disease. Findings and limits, study-wide: Against healthy co-twins, IBD patients had lower TCRbeta diversity (measured by inverse Simpson). With others, IBD patients shared fewer clonotypes than healthy twins did, especially with disease activity.

TCRdb re-called the 5' RACE reads; one entry per CDR3 protein, DNA not given. The sample totals approximately 150,000 distinct CDR3 sequences. The origin of this receptor is a human donor with ulcerative colitis or Crohn's disease, or a healthy co-twin of an affected twin (not recorded which). The sequencing sample was made of blood.

CDR3: CASSLESAGEAAYEQYF. The chain carries TRBV7-2 and TRBJ2-7; TCRdb's D gene call, TRBD1, goes unchecked for lack of DNA. Germline V lookup: CDR1 SGHTA, CDR2 FQGNSA. The CDR3 is 17 residues long.